Below are 26 T cell receptor beta chains sequenced from a single sample in a study of blood T cell repertoires in COVID-19. The repertoire was sequenced with immunoSEQ multiplex PCR; TCRdb's copy has only in-frame clones and lacks some. The sample shows some 140,000 clones, around 84% of them seen only once. The material sequenced was peripheral blood. These TCRs come from an elderly woman with acute or convalescent COVID-19.

This clone was seen once. The gene calls are TRBV7-2 and TRBJ2-1, with 7 nucleotides matching TRBD1. There are 15 residues in the CDR3. Trimming cost V 2 bases and J 9 bases; bases outside gene matches: 10. Per the germline V gene, CDR1 is SGHTA and CDR2 is FQGNSA. The CDR3 reads CASSLRQGASAEQFF. Here the CDR3 DNA reads TGTGCCAGCAGCTTAAGACAGGGCGCATCGGCTGAGCAGTTCTTC. Full variable domain (missing parts from reference TRBV7-2 and TRBJ2-1): GAGVSQSPSNKVTEKGKDVELRCDPISGHTALYWYRQSLGQGLEFLIYFQGNSAPDKSGLPSDRFSAERTGGSVSTLTIQRTQQEDSAVYLCASSLRQGASAEQFFGPGTRLTVL.

In this sample, this clone turned up once. V gene TRBV19 combines with J gene TRBJ1-6; a possible D gene is TRBD1 (5 bases). CDR3 length: 17 amino acids. V was clipped by 2 bases and J by 3 bases, with 14 bases between them. CDR1 and CDR2 from the germline V gene are LNHDA and SQIVND (reference sequence). Written as DNA, the CDR3 is TGTGCCAGTAGTATAAGTGGGACTCCGGGCTATAATTCACCCCTCCACTTT. Amino acid sequence: CASSISGTPGYNSPLHF.

This chain links TRBV18 with TRBJ2-1; D is unclear. Trimming removed 4 bases from V and 6 bases from J, with 13 bases in between. Looked up from germline, CDR1 is KGHSH and CDR2 is LQKENI. This CDR3 contains 14 residues. CDR3 amino acids: CASSLRGSSNEQFF. CDR3 nucleotide sequence: TGTGCCAGCTCACTAAGAGGCTCATCCAATGAGCAGTTCTTC.

This clone was counted once. The rearrangement joins TRBV11-2 to TRBJ2-1, with D perhaps matching TRBD2 (6 bases). This CDR3 has 17 residues. Germline V gene sequence: CDR1 SGHAT, CDR2 FQNNGV. Trimming left V 2 bases short and J 0 bases short, with 14 bases between. The CDR3 DNA sequence: TGTGCCAGCAGCTTAAACATCGCGGGGAGCTCCTACAATGAGCAGTTCTTC. It yields the protein CASSLNIAGSSYNEQFF. Looking up the rest from reference TRBV11-2 and TRBJ2-1 gives the full variable domain: EAGVAQSPRYKIIEKRQSVAFWCNPISGHATLYWYQQILGQGPKLLIQFQNNGVVDDSQLPKDRFSAERLKGVDSTLKIQPAKLEDSAVYLCASSLNIAGSSYNEQFFGPGTRLTVL.

This clone turned up a few times. The chain joins TRBV6-5 to TRBJ2-1; 7 bases are a match to TRBD1. CDR3 length: 16 residues. Germline CDR1 reads MNHEY; CDR2 reads SVGAGI. With 2 bases clipped from V and 0 bases from J, the junction kept 4 bases outside the gene matches. For the CDR3, the DNA is TGTGCCAGCAGTTACGCAACAGGGGTCTCCTACAATGAGCAGTTCTTC. Protein product: CASSYATGVSYNEQFF.

This chain links TRBV7-2 with TRBJ1-1; tentatively, D is TRBD1 (6 bases). The CDR3 has 15 residues. V gave up 5 bases and J gave up 2 bases, with 15 bases separating them. In germline, CDR1 is SGHTA, CDR2 FQGNSA. DNA of the CDR3: TGTGCCAGCAGCCTGCTGGGGGCCTCTAACACTGAAGCTTTCTTT. The encoded protein is CASSLLGASNTEAFF.

CDR3 nucleotide sequence: TGTGCCAGCAGCTTAGTGCGGGGGCCAGACTATGGCTACACCTTC. Its translation is CASSLVRGPDYGYTF. This chain connects TRBV7-8 to TRBJ1-2; a weak D match, TRBD1 (6 bases). Trimming removed 1 base at V and 3 bases at J, with 12 bases between. The CDR3 is 15 residues long. CDR1 is SGHVS and CDR2 is FQNEAQ in the germline V gene.

This clone has just one count. The chain carries TRBV6-5 and TRBJ1-2; a weak D match, TRBD1 (5 bases). The CDR3 contains 13 residues. Germline V CDR1 and CDR2: MNHEY, SVGAGI. V dropped 0 bases and J dropped 6 bases, with 8 bases sitting between them. The CDR3 region is CASSYSSGDGYTF. The CDR3 DNA sequence: TGTGCCAGCAGTTACTCCTCGGGGGATGGCTACACCTTC.

This chain links TRBV24-1 with TRBJ1-2, with 7 bases aligning to TRBD1. Looked up from germline, CDR1 is KGHDR and CDR2 is SFDVKD. The CDR3 runs to 14 residues. V was clipped by 1 base and J by 7 bases; unmatched bases: 5. The CDR3 DNA is TGTGCCACCAGTGATTTATACAGGGGAAGTGGCTACACCTTC. Its protein product is CATSDLYRGSGYTF.

The chain recombines TRBV9 with TRBJ2-7; D is possibly TRBD1 (6 bases). Deletions cut 0 bases from V and 6 bases from J, with 10 bases between. The CDR3 consists of 13 residues. CDR1 and CDR2 (germline): SGDLS, YYNGEE. The CDR3 here is CASSVATGSEQYF. DNA for the CDR3: TGTGCCAGCAGCGTAGCTACAGGGTCCGAGCAGTACTTC.

The chain recombines TRBV6-5 with TRBJ2-7; weak D call: TRBD2 (6 bases). CDR3 length: 14 residues. V lost 0 bases and J 3 bases, leaving 9 bases between the germline ends. Germline values: CDR1 MNHEY, CDR2 SVGAGI. The CDR3: CASSYSSEGYEQYF. The CDR3 bases are TGTGCCAGCAGTTACTCTTCGGAGGGCTACGAGCAGTACTTC.

The chain carries TRBV5-6 and TRBJ2-1; 9 bases map to TRBD1. V gave up 4 bases and J gave up 7 bases; unmatched junction bases: 9. The CDR3 runs 15 residues. Germline assignment: CDR1 SGHDT and CDR2 YYEEEE. CDR3 DNA: TGTGCCAGCAGCGCCGGGACAGGGTTCCAGAATGAGCAGTTCTTC. Its protein product is CASSAGTGFQNEQFF.

CDR3 region: CASSLAGTSGVAGGELFF. The CDR3 nucleotides read TGCGCCAGCAGCTTGGCCGGGACTAGCGGGGTAGCTGGCGGGGAGCTGTTTTTT. The V gene is TRBV5-1, the J gene TRBJ2-2; 13 nucleotides line up with TRBD2. Unmatched junction bases numbered 9, after V lost 0 bases and J lost 7 bases. Germline CDR1 reads SGHRS; CDR2 reads YFSETQ. This CDR3 region has 18 residues.

The CDR3 loop reads CASSKANRDGSNQPQHF. The DNA for the CDR3 is TGTGCCAGCAGCAAAGCTAACAGGGATGGAAGCAATCAGCCCCAGCATTTT. The chain has TRBV21-1 and TRBJ1-5; TRBD1, as called in the table, went unchecked against the DNA. TRBV21-1 is an annotated pseudogene. CDR3 length: 17 residues.

V usage is TRBV6-2 or TRBV6-3 and J usage is TRBJ1-5; 9 bases map to TRBD1. The CDR3 consists of 15 residues. J lost 3 bases, V lost 3 bases, and 3 bases had no gene match. CDR1 MNHEY and CDR2 SVGEGT come from the germline V gene. The CDR3 protein is CASSYRTGDNQPQHF. The CDR3 DNA follows: TGTGCCAGCAGTTATAGGACAGGGGACAATCAGCCCCAGCATTTT.

The DNA for the CDR3 is TGTGCCAGCTCACTCGGGACAGGGGGCAATCAGCCCCAGCATTTT. Protein product: CASSLGTGGNQPQHF. The chain is built from TRBV18 and TRBJ1-5; 10 bases match TRBD1. This CDR3 is built from 15 residues. J lost 2 bases, V lost 4 bases, and 2 bases had no gene match. CDR1 is KGHSH, CDR2 LQKENI, per germline. The variable domain in full, completed from reference TRBV18 and TRBJ1-5, reads NAGVMQNPRHLVRRRGQEARLRCSPMKGHSHVYWYRQLPEEGLKFMVYLQKENIIDESGMPKERFSAEFPKEGPSILRIQQVVRGDSAAYFCASSLGTGGNQPQHFGDGTRLSIL.

The chain combines TRBV7-9 with TRBJ2-3; TRBD2 is a possible D gene (6 bases). CDR3 length equals 15 residues. V was shortened by 5 bases and J by 7 bases, with 19 bases between the two germline ends. Germline V gene lookup returns CDR1 SEHNR and CDR2 FQNEAQ (reference sequence). The CDR3 nucleotides read TGTGCCAGCAGCCCAAAACCGCGACTAGACAATACGCAGTATTTT. Amino acid sequence: CASSPKPRLDNTQYF.

The chain joins TRBV9 to TRBJ2-3, with 8 nucleotides matching TRBD2. Looked up from germline, CDR1 is SGDLS and CDR2 is YYNGEE. The CDR3 sequence is 17 residues long. Losses at the gene ends were 0 bases for V and 3 bases for J; bases not matched to a gene: 9. CDR3 nucleotide sequence: TGTGCCAGCAGCGTAGCTGGCGCGGGAGGTCGTACAGATACGCAGTATTTT. Protein sequence: CASSVAGAGGRTDTQYF.

The chain combines TRBV7-2 with TRBJ1-4; D gene uncertain. Trimming left V 5 bases short and J 8 bases short, with 12 bases between. Germline CDR1 is SGHTA and CDR2 is FQGNSA. The CDR3 extends over 13 amino acids. CDR3 loop: CASSQSPGEKLFF. The CDR3 DNA reads as TGTGCCAGCAGCCAATCCCCCGGGGAAAAACTGTTTTTT.

CDR3 coding DNA: TGTGCCAGCAGCCCGGACAGGGGAATCTATGGCTACACCTTC. It codes for CASSPDRGIYGYTF. This chain uses TRBV5-6 with TRBJ1-2, with 9 nucleotides matching TRBD1. CDR1 and CDR2 (germline): SGHDT, YYEEEE. Trimming took 4 bases from V and 4 from J; bases not matched to a gene: 5. CDR3 length: 14 amino acids.

V is TRBV5-4 and J is TRBJ2-1, with D perhaps matching TRBD2 (5 bases). The CDR3 contains 16 residues. In germline, CDR1 is SGHNT, CDR2 YYREEE (reference sequence). The germline V and J ends were trimmed by 4 bases and 4 bases, with 18 bases remaining between them. CDR3 sequence reads: CASSPSLARGYNEQFF. CDR3 DNA: TGTGCCAGCAGCCCTAGTTTAGCGAGAGGGTACAATGAGCAGTTCTTC.

The chain joins TRBV30 to TRBJ1-2; D might be TRBD1 (6 bases). Germline V gives CDR1 GTSNPN, CDR2 SVGIG (reference sequence). Trimming pared 0 bases from V and 6 bases from J, leaving 11 bases between. The CDR3 spans 13 residues. The CDR3 region has the DNA TGTGCCTGGAGTGTACTGGGGGCGAATGGCTACACCTTC. It yields the protein CAWSVLGANGYTF.

The chain joins TRBV2 to TRBJ2-7; 11 nucleotides align to TRBD1. The germline V gene encodes CDR1 SNHLY and CDR2 FYNNEI. This CDR3 region has 15 residues. Trimming cost V 6 bases and J 6 bases; bases outside gene matches: 10. The CDR3 nucleotides are TGTGCCAGCAGGGAGGGACAGGGGGATTGGGCCGAGCAGTACTTC. Protein product: CASREGQGDWAEQYF.

The V and J genes are TRBV2 and TRBJ2-1; TRBD2 matches at 14 bases. This CDR3 spans 14 amino acids. Looked up from germline, CDR1 is SNHLY and CDR2 is FYNNEI. The junction had 2 bases not matched to a gene; V was cut back by 6 bases and J by 7 bases. The CDR3 bases are TGTGCCAGCAGAGGGACTAGCGGGGGAAATGAGCAGTTCTTC. Translation: CASRGTSGGNEQFF.

The chain links TRBV5-5 to TRBJ1-3; tentative D call: TRBD1 (6 bases). This CDR3 region has 16 residues. Deletions cut 0 bases from V and 0 bases from J, with 10 bases between. Germline CDR1 reads SGHKS; CDR2 reads YYEKEE (reference sequence). CDR3 DNA sequence: TGTGCCAGCAGCTTGGGCAGGGGAGCCTCTGGAAACACCATATATTTT. The encoded protein is CASSLGRGASGNTIYF.

The chain couples TRBV7-9 to TRBJ1-1, with TRBD1 matching 8 bases. The V gene end was trimmed by 5 bases and the J gene end by 4 bases; junction bases not matched to a gene: 9. Germline CDR1 is SEHNR and CDR2 is FQNEAQ (reference sequence). The CDR3 consists of 15 residues. The CDR3 sequence is CASSPPTGVFTEAFF. CDR3 nucleotide sequence: TGTGCCAGCAGCCCCCCGACAGGGGTTTTCACTGAAGCTTTCTTT.